The sequence of this T cell receptor (beta chain) was determined in a study of metastatic and nonmetastatic thyroid tumors. For the study at large: Peripheral blood and tumor or nodule samples from malignant and benign thyroid patients were compared. General observations from the study: Benign nodules were reported to have significantly lower TCR beta diversity than malignant thyroid tumors, in blood and tumor.

Germline CDR1 and CDR2: SGDLS and YYNGEE. The V and J ends lost 4 bases and 9 bases, in that order; junction bases with no gene match: 13. This CDR3 has 15 amino acids. There were no patients who had received any treatment before thyroid surgery. As processed by the authors: Built for papillary thyroid cancer, a distant-metastasis classifier drew on CDR3 differences across clinicopathological groups. TCRdb re-called the PCR reads through MiXCR. These V and J calls rely on TCRdb rather than the paper's analysis. Among a few thousand clones listed, 30% to 35% were seen once. About this clone: Its cognate antigen is unknown.

The sequencing input was adjacent normal tissue. The TCR sequence derives from a female donor with papillary thyroid cancer or a benign thyroid nodule (not recorded which). Some clones in this sample may be carry-over from other donors' samples. The chain links TRBV9 to TRBJ2-1, with 7 positions matching TRBD2. The CDR3 sequence: CASSSLAGVGSEQFF. The CDR3 DNA is TGTGCCAGCAGCTCCCTTGCGGGAGTCGGGAGTGAGCAGTTCTTC.